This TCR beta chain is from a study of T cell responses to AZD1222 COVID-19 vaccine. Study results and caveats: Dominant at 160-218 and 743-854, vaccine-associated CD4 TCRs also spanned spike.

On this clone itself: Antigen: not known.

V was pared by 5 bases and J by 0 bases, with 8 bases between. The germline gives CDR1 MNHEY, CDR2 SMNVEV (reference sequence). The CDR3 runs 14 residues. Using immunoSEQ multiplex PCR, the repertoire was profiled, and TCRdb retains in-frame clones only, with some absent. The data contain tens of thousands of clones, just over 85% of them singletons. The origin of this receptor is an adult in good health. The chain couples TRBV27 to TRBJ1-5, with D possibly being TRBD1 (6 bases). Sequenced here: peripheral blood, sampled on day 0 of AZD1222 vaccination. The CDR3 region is CASSPQGSNQPQHF. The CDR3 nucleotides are TGTGCCAGCAGTCCACAGGGTAGCAATCAGCCCCAGCATTTT.